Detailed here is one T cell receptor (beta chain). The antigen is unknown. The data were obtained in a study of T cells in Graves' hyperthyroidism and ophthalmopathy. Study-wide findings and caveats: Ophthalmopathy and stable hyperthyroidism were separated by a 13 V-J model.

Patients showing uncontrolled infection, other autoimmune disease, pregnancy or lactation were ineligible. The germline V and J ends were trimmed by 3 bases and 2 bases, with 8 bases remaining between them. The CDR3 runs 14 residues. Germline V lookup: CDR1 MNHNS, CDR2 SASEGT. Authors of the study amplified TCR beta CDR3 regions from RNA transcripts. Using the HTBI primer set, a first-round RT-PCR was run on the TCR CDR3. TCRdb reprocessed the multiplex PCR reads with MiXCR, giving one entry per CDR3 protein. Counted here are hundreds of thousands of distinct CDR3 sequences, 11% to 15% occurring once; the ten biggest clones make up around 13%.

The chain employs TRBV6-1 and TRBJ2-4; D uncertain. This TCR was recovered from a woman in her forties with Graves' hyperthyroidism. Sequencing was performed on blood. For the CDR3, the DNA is TGTGCCAGCAGTGATAGCATCTCCAAAAACATTCAGTACTTC. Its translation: CASSDSISKNIQYF.